The following is a TCR beta chain sequence with its context. These data are taken from a study of blood T cell repertoires in COVID-19. Study-level information: Samples of COVID-19 (acute and convalescent) were obtained from the United States, Italy and Spain.

Clones were sequenced by immunoSEQ multiplex PCR, and TCRdb holds only the in-frame ones, with some missing. The sample consists of about 180,000 clones, about 88% of them appearing once. Everyone who took part was roughly 18 to 89 years old, and they came from roughly 25 US areas. Participant reports of clinical history set cohort assignment. The CDR3 extends over 17 amino acids. CDR1 is SGHRS, CDR2 YFSETQ, per germline. The V and J ends lost 7 bases and 0 bases, in that order; junction bases with no gene match: 7. The V gene is TRBV5-1, the J gene TRBJ2-2; TRBD2 agrees at 12 bases. Input material: PBMCs or T cells enriched from blood (not recorded which). The TCR comes from a woman aged 18 to 35 who had recovered from COVID-19. This chain's CDR3 is CASQPLAGGTNTGELFF. For the CDR3, the DNA is TGCGCCAGCCAACCACTAGCGGGGGGAACGAACACCGGGGAGCTGTTTTTT.